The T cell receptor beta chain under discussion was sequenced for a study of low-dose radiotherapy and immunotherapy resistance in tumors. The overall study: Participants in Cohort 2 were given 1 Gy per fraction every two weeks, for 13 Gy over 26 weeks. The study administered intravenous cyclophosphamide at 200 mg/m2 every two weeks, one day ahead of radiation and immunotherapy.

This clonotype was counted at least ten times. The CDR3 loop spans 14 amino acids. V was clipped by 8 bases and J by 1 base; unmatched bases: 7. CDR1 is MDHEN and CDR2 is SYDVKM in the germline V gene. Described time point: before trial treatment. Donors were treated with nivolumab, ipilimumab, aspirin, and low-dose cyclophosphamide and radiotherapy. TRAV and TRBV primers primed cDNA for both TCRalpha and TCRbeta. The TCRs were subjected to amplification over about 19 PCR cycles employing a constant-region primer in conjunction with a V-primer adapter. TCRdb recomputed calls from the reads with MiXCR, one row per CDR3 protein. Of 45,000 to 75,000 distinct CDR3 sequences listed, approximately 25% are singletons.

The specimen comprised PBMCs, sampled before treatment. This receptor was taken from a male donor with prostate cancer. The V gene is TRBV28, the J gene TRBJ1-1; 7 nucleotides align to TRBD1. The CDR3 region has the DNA TGTGCCAGCCGGACAGGCCTCACGAACACTGAAGCTTTCTTT. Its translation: CASRTGLTNTEAFF.